Described below is a single TCR beta chain sequence and its context. This CDR3 has 16 amino acids. The V gene's germline CDR1 is MNHNS and CDR2 SASEGT. Deletions cut 4 bases from V and 0 bases from J, with 12 bases between. From the RT-PCR reads, TCRdb called clonotypes with MiXCR, one entry per CDR3 protein. The sample lists 530,000 or so distinct CDR3 sequences, around 25% occurring once. The data originate from a study of response to subunit inactivated influenza vaccine. This specimen consisted of CD4+ T cells sorted from PBMCs, obtained more than 4 days after vaccination. This chain links TRBV6-1 with TRBJ1-4, with a weak D call TRBD1 (6 bases). The clonotype was recovered from a man between 50 and 59 years old who received an inactivated influenza vaccine. The CDR3 DNA is TGTGCCAGCAGTGCTCTACCAGGGGCAACTAATGAAAAACTGTTTTTT. Its translation is CASSALPGATNEKLFF.